The 25 T cell receptor beta chains in this list originate from one sample, sequenced in a study of metastatic and nonmetastatic thyroid tumors. TCRdb ran MiXCR on the PCR reads. The sample records under 9,000 clones, 44% being singletons. Among the patients, none had received any treatment before thyroid surgery. The sequenced sample consisted of tumor tissue. These receptors were obtained from a male donor with papillary thyroid cancer or a benign thyroid nodule (not recorded which). Some clones in this sample may be carry-over from other donors' samples.

Only a few counts were recorded for this clone. V and J are TRBV28 and TRBJ2-7; D may match TRBD1 or TRBD2 (5 bases each). Trimming left V 9 bases short and J 5 bases short, with 20 bases between. Germline values: CDR1 MDHEN, CDR2 SYDVKM. The CDR3 length is 14 residues. The CDR3 DNA reads TGTGCCAGTACCCCGGGCAGGGCGAGGGACGAGCAGTACTTC. Its translation: CASTPGRARDEQYF.

The CDR3 sequence is CSAAVGQGYEQYF. CDR3 sequence (DNA): TGCAGTGCCGCAGTGGGACAAGGCTACGAGCAGTACTTC. The chain links TRBV20-1 to TRBJ2-7; D might be TRBD1 (6 bases). The CDR3 has 13 residues. V lost 6 bases, J lost 3 bases, and 15 bases lay in between. Germline CDR1 is DFQATT and CDR2 is SNEGSKA (reference sequence).

The V and J genes are TRBV2 and TRBJ1-5; the match to TRBD1 covers 7 bases. Unmatched junction bases numbered 7, after V lost 6 bases and J lost 2 bases. The CDR3 has 15 amino acids. CDR1 and CDR2 from the germline V gene are SNHLY and FYNNEI. The CDR3 reads CASRASGTGNQPQHF. DNA for the CDR3: TGTGCCAGCAGGGCCAGCGGGACAGGCAATCAGCCCCAGCATTTT.

This clone has just a few counts. The chain uses TRBV10-3 and TRBJ2-1, with D possibly being TRBD1 or TRBD2 (5 bases each). V gave up 6 bases and J gave up 1 base, with 13 bases separating them. The germline gives CDR1 ENHRY, CDR2 SYGVKD. This CDR3 contains 15 residues. CDR3 protein: CAISAGRASYNEQFF. The CDR3 DNA is TGTGCCATCAGCGCAGGGCGGGCGTCCTACAATGAGCAGTTCTTC.

This clone rates as large. J is TRBJ2-7 and V is TRBV19; the D gene is possibly TRBD2 (5 bases). The CDR3 runs to 14 residues. The V and J ends lost 3 bases and 3 bases respectively, with 12 bases between them. CDR1 LNHDA and CDR2 SQIVND come from the germline V gene (reference sequence). The CDR3 here is CASSIAASNYEQYF. The CDR3 DNA sequence: TGTGCCAGTAGTATTGCGGCTAGCAACTACGAGCAGTACTTC.

The rearrangement joins TRBV5-1 to TRBJ2-7; tentative D call: TRBD1 (6 bases). Germline V gene lookup returns CDR1 SGHRS and CDR2 YFSETQ. The CDR3 consists of 12 residues. V was trimmed by 4 bases and J by 2 bases, leaving 7 bases between them. CDR3 sequence (DNA): TGCGCCAGCAGCCGGGACACCTACGAGCAGTACTTC. It translates to CASSRDTYEQYF.

This clone qualifies as medium-sized. The V gene is TRBV24-1, the J gene TRBJ2-3, with D perhaps matching TRBD1 (6 bases). CDR3 length: 15 residues. V was pared by 5 bases and J by 2 bases, with 13 bases between. Looked up from germline, CDR1 is KGHDR and CDR2 is SFDVKD. The chain's CDR3 is CATSGGGAFTDTQYF. The CDR3, as DNA: TGTGCCACCAGTGGTGGGGGCGCGTTCACAGATACGCAGTATTTT.

The chain joins TRBV29-1 to TRBJ2-7; D might be TRBD2 (6 bases). Germline V lookup: CDR1 SQVTM, CDR2 ANQGSEA. The CDR3 consists of 13 residues. Trimming took off 4 bases at V and 3 bases at J, with 13 bases between the two ends. The CDR3 loop reads CSVAGRGYYEQYF. The CDR3 DNA sequence: TGCAGCGTTGCCGGGCGGGGATACTACGAGCAGTACTTC.

This chain links TRBV28 with TRBJ2-7; possible D gene TRBD1, 6 bases. This CDR3 is 13 amino acids long. V was clipped by 6 bases and J by 3 bases, with 12 bases between them. Germline CDR1 reads MDHEN; CDR2 reads SYDVKM. CDR3 nucleotides: TGTGCCAGCAGGGGACACAAAGGCTACGAGCAGTACTTC. This codes for CASRGHKGYEQYF.

The chain uses TRBV11-2 and TRBJ1-4, with TRBD1 identical over 9 bases. CDR1 and CDR2 from the germline V gene are SGHAT and FQNNGV. The CDR3 runs 14 residues. The ends lost 5 bases at V and 7 bases at J; junction bases unmatched: 5. The CDR3 bases are TGTGCCAGCAGCCCTACAGGGGGCGTTGAAAAACTGTTTTTT. This encodes CASSPTGGVEKLFF.

The J gene is TRBJ1-1, the V gene TRBV28; 11 nucleotides agree with TRBD1. The germline CDR1 and CDR2 sequences are MDHEN and SYDVKM. After removal of 6 bases from V and 5 bases from J, the junction contained 8 bases not matched to a gene. CDR3 length: 15 amino acids. In nucleotides, the CDR3 is TGTGCCAGCAGACCAGCCGGGACAGGGGGGACTGAAGCTTTCTTT. This gives the protein CASRPAGTGGTEAFF.

This clone turned up a few times. The rearrangement links TRBV27 to TRBJ2-6, with no clear D. Germline V gene data show CDR1 as MNHEY and CDR2 as SMNVEV (reference sequence). The CDR3 is 15 residues long. V was pared by 10 bases and J by 1 base, with 14 bases between. The CDR3 nucleotides read TGTGCCAACGCGGACGTCACTTCTGGGGCCAACGTCCTGACTTTC. Its protein product is CANADVTSGANVLTF.

This clone is medium-sized (0.01 to 0.1%) by share. The CDR3 DNA reads TGCAGTGCTAGAGACGCCAGACCCCCCACAGATACGCAGTATTTT. It specifies CSARDARPPTDTQYF. V and J are TRBV20-1 and TRBJ2-3; D remains unclear. Germline loops: CDR1 DFQATT, CDR2 SNEGSKA (reference sequence). This CDR3 is 15 amino acids long. The V end was cut by 0 bases, the J end by 2 bases, with 12 bases between.

The rearrangement links TRBV5-8 to TRBJ2-7; D remains unclear. Germline loops: CDR1 SGHTS, CDR2 YDEGEE. This CDR3 region has 11 residues. V lost 0 bases, J lost 5 bases, and 3 bases lay in between. Written as DNA, the CDR3 is TGTGCCAGCAGCTTGGACCACGAGCAGTACTTC. It encodes CASSLDHEQYF.

The chain has TRBV7-9 and TRBJ2-7; D is possibly TRBD1 or TRBD2 (5 bases each). V was clipped by 2 bases and J by 6 bases, with 14 bases between them. This CDR3 comprises 14 residues. From germline, CDR1 is SEHNR and CDR2 FQNEAQ (reference sequence). The CDR3 reads CASSLWDRPSEQYF. Here the CDR3 DNA reads TGTGCCAGCAGCTTATGGGACCGCCCCTCCGAGCAGTACTTC.

CDR3 protein: CASSPRRGFEQYF. The CDR3 nucleotides are TGCGCCAGCAGCCCGCGCAGGGGGTTCGAGCAGTACTTC. The rearrangement uses TRBV4-3 and TRBJ2-7, with 7 bases that match TRBD1. The germline V gene has CDR1 LGHNA and CDR2 YSLEER. After removal of 4 bases from V and 6 bases from J, the junction contained 6 bases not matched to a gene. The CDR3 runs 13 residues.

This chain links TRBV12-3 or TRBV12-4 with TRBJ1-2, with TRBD1 identical over 9 bases. V lost 5 bases to trimming and J lost 6 bases; unmatched junction nucleotides: 7. This CDR3 region has 14 residues. CDR3 in DNA: TGTGCCAGCAGTCCGTGGGGACAGGGCCATGGCTACACCTTC. Amino acid sequence: CASSPWGQGHGYTF.

By share, this clone ranks as medium-sized. The chain combines TRBV11-3 with TRBJ1-2, with D perhaps matching TRBD1 (5 bases). Trimming pared 5 bases from V and 4 bases from J, leaving 14 bases between. Germline loops: CDR1 SGHNT, CDR2 YENEEA. The length of the CDR3 is 14 residues. CDR3: CASSPRGQGYGYTF. CDR3 bases: TGTGCCAGCAGCCCACGGGGCCAAGGCTATGGCTACACCTTC.

The chain links TRBV5-1 to TRBJ1-2, with no clear D. Germline V gives CDR1 SGHRS, CDR2 YFSETQ. V gave up 3 bases and J gave up 3 bases, with 15 bases separating them. This CDR3 is 15 amino acids long. The CDR3 region has the DNA TGCGCCAGCAGCTGGATCTCGGGCGCCGACTATGGCTACACCTTC. As protein: CASSWISGADYGYTF.

The rearrangement uses TRBV13 and TRBJ1-5; D unresolved. Trimming removed 5 bases at V and 2 bases at J, with 16 bases between. The CDR3 consists of 16 residues. CDR1 PRHDT and CDR2 FYEKMQ come from the germline V gene (reference sequence). For the CDR3, the DNA is TGTGCCAGCAGCCGATCAAGGTTAGGTGGCAATCAGCCCCAGCATTTT. Its translation is CASSRSRLGGNQPQHF. Combining the CDR3 with reference TRBV13 and TRBJ1-5 gives the whole variable domain AAGVIQSPRHLIKEKRETATLKCYPIPRHDTVYWYQQGPGQDPQFLISFYEKMQSDKGSIPDRFSAQQFSDYHSELNMSSLELGDSALYFCASSRSRLGGNQPQHFGDGTRLSIL.

This chain connects TRBV6-5 to TRBJ2-7, with D perhaps TRBD1 or TRBD2 (6 bases each). The CDR3 covers 17 residues. With 2 bases removed from V and 0 bases from J, the gap between germline ends came to 17 bases. Germline-derived CDR1 and CDR2 are MNHEY and SVGAGI. CDR3 loop: CASSYPRDSRGSYEQYV. As DNA, the CDR3 is TGTGCCAGCAGTTACCCCAGGGACTCCAGGGGCTCCTACGAGCAGTACGTC.

At least ten counts were recorded for this clone. A read error is possible here, since a much larger clone lies one base away. The CDR3 DNA follows: TGTGCCAGCAGCCAAGGTCCTGGGTCTGGGGCCAACGTCCTGACTTTC. Translation: CASSQGPGSGANVLTF. The chain links TRBV3-1 to TRBJ2-6; D unclear. Germline V gene sequence: CDR1 LGHDT, CDR2 YNNKEL (reference sequence). This CDR3 contains 16 residues. V shed 1 base and J shed 1 base, with 8 bases lying between them.

This clone was seen only a few times. V gene TRBV6-1 combines with J gene TRBJ2-5; D not resolved. The germline V and J ends were trimmed by 7 bases and 5 bases, with 14 bases remaining between them. CDR1 is MNHNS, CDR2 SASEGT, per germline. The CDR3 consists of 13 residues. The CDR3 loop reads CASTRSLAETQYF. Here the CDR3 DNA reads TGTGCCAGCACCAGAAGCCTGGCCGAGACCCAGTACTTC.

This clone was observed a few times. This CDR3 reads CASSFLDQVPYNEQFF. The CDR3 nucleotides are TGTGCCAGCAGTTTCCTGGACCAGGTCCCCTACAATGAGCAGTTCTTC. The chain links TRBV6-2 or TRBV6-3 to TRBJ2-1; D not resolved. Germline assignment: CDR1 MNHEY and CDR2 SVGEGT. V gave up 4 bases and J gave up 2 bases, with 15 bases separating them. The CDR3 runs to 16 residues.

This chain links TRBV28 with TRBJ1-3; D is ambiguous. The V gene lost 2 bases and the J gene lost 4 bases, with 12 bases spanning the gap. This CDR3 region has 15 residues. From germline, CDR1 is MDHEN and CDR2 SYDVKM. The CDR3 reads CASSLPWGVGNTIYF. CDR3 sequence (DNA): TGTGCCAGCAGTTTACCGTGGGGAGTCGGAAACACCATATATTTT.